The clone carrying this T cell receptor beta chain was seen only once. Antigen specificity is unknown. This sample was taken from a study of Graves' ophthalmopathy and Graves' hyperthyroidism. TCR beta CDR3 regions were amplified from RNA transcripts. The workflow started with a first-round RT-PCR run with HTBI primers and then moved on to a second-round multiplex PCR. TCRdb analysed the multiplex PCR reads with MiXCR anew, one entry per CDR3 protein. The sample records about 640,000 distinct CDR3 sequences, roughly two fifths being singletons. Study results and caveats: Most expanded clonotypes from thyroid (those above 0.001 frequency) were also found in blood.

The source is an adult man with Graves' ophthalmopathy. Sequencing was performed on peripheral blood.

The CDR3 sequence: CASSGQGGIWQPQYF. CDR3 bases: TGTGCCAGCAGCGGACAGGGGGGGATTTGGCAGCCCCAGTACTTC. This chain uses TRBV7-2 with TRBJ2-5; TRBD1 aligns across 10 bases. Germline trimming cut 5 bases from V and 9 bases from J; bases unmatched to any gene: 12. Germline loops: CDR1 SGHTA, CDR2 FQGNSA. The CDR3 is 15 amino acids. Full variable domain (remainder filled in from reference TRBV7-2 and TRBJ2-5): GAGVSQSPSNKVTEKGKDVELRCDPISGHTALYWYRQSLGQGLEFLIYFQGNSAPDKSGLPSDRFSAERTGGSVSTLTIQRTQQEDSAVYLCASSGQGGIWQPQYFGPGTRLLVL.